There are a few counts of the clone carrying this T cell receptor (beta chain). What it binds is not known. The sample is drawn from a study of cytomegalovirus exposure and HLA in healthy donors. Findings of the study overall: Reportedly, cytomegalovirus status was diagnosed with high sensitivity and specificity. The listing of fewer than 200 TCR beta chains classed them as cytomegalovirus-associated. Confirmation was obtained in vitro that a few CMV-associated chains are specific for CMV antigens.

The repertoire was sequenced with immunoSEQ multiplex PCR; TCRdb's copy has only in-frame clones and lacks some. The sample contains 120,000 or so clones, roughly 87% of which appear only once. The germline V gene has CDR1 MDHEN and CDR2 SYDVKM. The CDR3 has 11 amino acids. J gave up 10 bases and V 7 bases, and 4 bases lay outside the gene matches. Specimen: PBMCs. This sequence originates from a woman aged 18-29 years in good health and CMV-seronegative. The V and J genes are TRBV28 and TRBJ1-1, with 9 bases fitting TRBD1. CDR3 in amino acids: CASTMTGGAFF. The CDR3 DNA follows: TGTGCCAGCACCATGACAGGGGGAGCTTTCTTT. Variable domain in full (rest from reference TRBV28 and TRBJ1-1): DVKVTQSSRYLVKRTGEKVFLECVQDMDHENMFWYRQDPGLGLRLIYFSYDVKMKEKGDIPEGYSVSREKKERFSLILESASTNQTSMYLCASTMTGGAFFGQGTRLTVV.